This is a list of T cell receptor beta chains from one sample in a study of cytomegalovirus exposure and HLA in healthy donors. Produced via immunoSEQ multiplex PCR; TCRdb's table is partial and in-frame only. The sample lists roughly 130,000 clones, under 90% occurring once. Sequenced input: PBMCs. The receptors were gathered from a woman aged 40 to 50 in good health and CMV-seronegative. The CDR3 runs from the conserved cysteine through the conserved F or W. The D gene is left open where the match is weak. Size tells how often a clone was seen (once, few, many) or the class of an expanded clone, and some rows leave it out.

j_call | clone_size | d_call | v_call | cdr3_nt | cdr3_aa
TRBJ2-5 | once | TRBD2 | TRBV19 | TGTGCCAGTAGTACTGGACTAGCGGGGGCGCGGGAGACCCAGTACTTC | CASSTGLAGARETQYF
TRBJ1-1 | few | . | TRBV29-1 | TGCAGCGTTGCGGGGGGGGCATCGAACACTGAAGCTTTCTTT | CSVAGGASNTEAFF
TRBJ1-3 | . | . | TRBV5-1 | TGCGCCAGCAGCGTGGACAGTCCCAGAACGGGAAACACCATATATTTT | CASSVDSPRTGNTIYF
TRBJ2-3 | . | TRBD1 | TRBV19 | TGTGCCAGTAAGGGACAGCTATTATCTAGCACAGATACGCAGTATTTT | CASKGQLLSSTDTQYF
TRBJ1-5 | . | TRBD1 | TRBV6-6 | TGTGCCAGCAGTTACTACGGACAGGGGGCGAGTCAGCCCCAGCATTTT | CASSYYGQGASQPQHF
TRBJ1-3 | few | TRBD1 | TRBV6-4 | TGTGCCAGCAGTGACCCGACAGGGGGCTCTGGAAACACCATATATTTT | CASSDPTGGSGNTIYF
TRBJ1-3 | few | . | TRBV13 | TGTGCCAGCAGCTTCGGGGGGCAATATGAAAACACCATATATTTT | CASSFGGQYENTIYF
TRBJ1-6 | . | TRBD1 | TRBV5-1 | TGCGCCAGCAGCCAGGGGACAGCCTCCTATAATTCACCCCTCCACTTT | CASSQGTASYNSPLHF
TRBJ2-7 | . | TRBD2 | TRBV27 | TGTGCCAGCAGCCCCGGGACTAGCGGGTACTACGAGCAGTACTTC | CASSPGTSGYYEQYF
TRBJ2-1 | . | TRBD2 | TRBV27 | TGTGCCAGCAGTTTAATGAGCGGGGACTACAATGAGCAGTTCTTC | CASSLMSGDYNEQFF
TRBJ1-2 | . | TRBD1 | TRBV6-1 | TGTGCCACCGGCGGGACAGAGTCAGGTGGCTACACCTTC | CATGGTESGGYTF
TRBJ2-7 | . | TRBD2 | TRBV27 | TGTGCCACCCAGCGGGAGGGCACCTACGAGCAGTACTTC | CATQREGTYEQYF
TRBJ1-1 | . | . | TRBV2 | TGTGCCAGCAGTGTTTATATGAACACTGAAGCTTTCTTT | CASSVYMNTEAFF
TRBJ2-7 | . | . | TRBV7-9 | TGTGCCAGCAGCGGGCCAGGGTCCGGGTCCTACGAGCAGTACTTC | CASSGPGSGSYEQYF
TRBJ2-7 | . | TRBD1 | TRBV10-3 | TGTGCCATCAGTGGGGGGACAGGGGAAGGCTACGAGCAGTACTTC | CAISGGTGEGYEQYF
TRBJ2-3 | . | TRBD2 | TRBV28 | TGTGCCAGCACCCGGGGGGGTGTGGGCACAGATACGCAGTATTTT | CASTRGGVGTDTQYF
TRBJ2-2 | once | TRBD1 | TRBV9 | TGTGCCAGCAGCCCCAGGGGGCCGGAAACCGGGGAGCTGTTTTTT | CASSPRGPETGELFF
TRBJ2-7 | few | . | TRBV6-5 | TGTGCCAGCAGTTACTCGGGGGGGCTCTACGAGCAGTACTTC | CASSYSGGLYEQYF
TRBJ2-7 | . | . | TRBV6-5 | TGTGCCAGCAGTTACTCGAAACAACGATCCACATACGAGCAGTACTTC | CASSYSKQRSTYEQYF
TRBJ1-3 | . | . | TRBV4-1 | TGCGCCAGCAGCCAAGATAGTGGGAGTTTCTCTGGAAACACCATATATTTT | CASSQDSGSFSGNTIYF
TRBJ2-1 | . | TRBD1 | TRBV28 | TGTGCCAGCAATGTCAACAGGGGATTTTACAATGAGCAGTTCTTC | CASNVNRGFYNEQFF
TRBJ1-4 | . | TRBD1 | TRBV7-9 | TGTGCCAGCAGCATACGGACAGGGTCTAATGAAAAACTGTTTTTT | CASSIRTGSNEKLFF
TRBJ2-6 | few | . | TRBV27 | TGTGCCAGCAGTTCGGGGCTGGGGACACCCTCTGGGGCCAACGTCCTGACTTTC | CASSSGLGTPSGANVLTF
TRBJ1-1 | . | TRBD1 | TRBV5-6 | TGTGCCAGCAGCGACCCAAGGGGGCGAGGGGACACTGAAGCTTTCTTT | CASSDPRGRGDTEAFF
TRBJ1-2 | . | . | TRBV6-1 | TGTGCCAGCAGTGAACGGGACCTGACGGGGGTATCAGGCTACACCTTC | CASSERDLTGVSGYTF
TRBJ2-5 | . | . | TRBV5-1 | TGCGCCAGCAGCTTCAAAGACAGGTACGAAGAGACCCAGTACTTC | CASSFKDRYEETQYF
TRBJ2-7 | . | . | TRBV29-1 | TGCAGCGTCCGGGTTGACGAGCAGTACTTC | CSVRVDEQYF
TRBJ2-7 | . | TRBD2 | TRBV7-8 | TGTGCCAGCATCCGGGGGGGGCTGTCTTCCTACGAGCAGTACTTC | CASIRGGLSSYEQYF
TRBJ1-1 | . | . | TRBV9 | TGTGCCAGCAGCGCGGACACAGGGTACGGGACTGAAGCTTTCTTT | CASSADTGYGTEAFF
TRBJ2-7 | . | TRBD2 | TRBV5-1 | TGCGCCAGCAGCCCTGGGACTAGCGGGGGGGCCTACGAGCAGTACTTC | CASSPGTSGGAYEQYF
TRBJ1-2 | . | . | TRBV28 | TGTGCCAGCAGTTCATTGACAGTCTATGGCTACACCTTC | CASSSLTVYGYTF
TRBJ1-2 | . | . | TRBV10-3 | TGTGCCATCAGTGACCGGGGTTATGGCTACACCTTC | CAISDRGYGYTF
TRBJ1-1 | . | . | TRBV9 | TGTGCCAGCAGCCTTCTGGGGGGAGGACTGAACACTGAAGCTTTCTTT | CASSLLGGGLNTEAFF
TRBJ2-5 | . | . | TRBV4-2 | TGTGCCAGCAGCCAAGAAGGTGGGGGACATTTCCAAGAGACCCAGTACTTC | CASSQEGGGHFQETQYF
TRBJ2-1 | . | . | TRBV15 | TGTGCCACCAGCAGAGATCGGCTAGATCAGTTCTTC | CATSRDRLDQFF
TRBJ2-2 | . | . | TRBV7-3 | TGTGCCAGCCGATGGGGGGGCCCGAACACCGGGGAGCTGTTTTTT | CASRWGGPNTGELFF
TRBJ2-1 | . | TRBD2 | TRBV6-5 | TGTGCCAGCACCCACGGCGGGGGCAATGAGCAGTTCTTC | CASTHGGGNEQFF
TRBJ2-6 | few | TRBD1 | TRBV5-5 | TGTGCCAGCAGCTGGACAGGGAGTTCTGGGGCCAACGTCCTGACTTTC | CASSWTGSSGANVLTF
TRBJ1-4 | . | TRBD1 | TRBV5-1 | TGCGCCAGCAGCAGGGACAGGAATGAAAAACTGTTTTTT | CASSRDRNEKLFF
TRBJ1-6 | . | . | TRBV27 | TGTGCCACCAGCTCGGGGTTGGTGAATTCACCCCTCCACTTT | CATSSGLVNSPLHF
TRBJ2-5 | . | . | TRBV6-5 | TGTGCCAGCAGTTACGGAGGAGAGACCCAGTACTTC | CASSYGGETQYF
TRBJ2-7 | . | . | TRBV29-1 | TGCAGCGTCCGCATGGCCTCCCCCTACGAGCAGTACTTC | CSVRMASPYEQYF